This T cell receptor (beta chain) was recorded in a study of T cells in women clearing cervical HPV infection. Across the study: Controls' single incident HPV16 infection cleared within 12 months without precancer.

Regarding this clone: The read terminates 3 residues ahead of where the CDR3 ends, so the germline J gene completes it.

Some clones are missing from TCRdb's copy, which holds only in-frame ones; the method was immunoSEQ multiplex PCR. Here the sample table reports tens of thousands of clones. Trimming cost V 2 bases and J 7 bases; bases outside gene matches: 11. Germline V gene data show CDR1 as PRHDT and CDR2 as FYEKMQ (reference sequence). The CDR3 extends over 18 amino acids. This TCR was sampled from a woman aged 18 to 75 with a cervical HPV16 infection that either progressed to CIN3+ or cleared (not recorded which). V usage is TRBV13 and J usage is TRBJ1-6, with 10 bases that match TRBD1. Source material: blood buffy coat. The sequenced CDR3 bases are TGTGCCAGCAGCTTAAGGGGGCGACAGGGGGCGGACAATTCACCC. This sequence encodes CASSLRGRQGADNSP. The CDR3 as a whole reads CASSLRGRQGADNSPLHF. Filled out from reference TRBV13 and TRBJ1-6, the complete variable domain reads AAGVIQSPRHLIKEKRETATLKCYPIPRHDTVYWYQQGPGQDPQFLISFYEKMQSDKGSIPDRFSAQQFSDYHSELNMSSLELGDSALYFCASSLRGRQGADNSPLHFGNGTRLTVT.